The entry below gives a single T cell receptor (beta chain) sequence along with its context. In the authors' methods: Estimates of nucleated cell counts were drawn from the amplification of reference gene primers. TCRdb's copy holds only in-frame clones and misses some; the assay was immunoSEQ multiplex PCR. D and trimming come from the DNA, and the V and J calls and clone size come from that table. The table lists approximately 76,000 clones, about three quarters of them singletons. The sample comes from a study of blood T cell repertoires in COVID-19. Study details: Some COVID-19 samples were acute and others convalescent; all came from the United States, Italy and Spain.

Germline CDR1 is SGHTA and CDR2 is FQGNSA. The CDR3 runs to 11 residues. Trimming cost V 5 bases and J 7 bases, with 9 bases left between them. Sequenced input: peripheral blood. V usage is TRBV7-2 and J usage is TRBJ2-7; D call uncertain. This receptor was identified in a woman aged 70 to 79 with acute or convalescent COVID-19. For the CDR3, the DNA is TGTGCCAGCAGCCCAGCGCGGGAGCAGTACTTC. Protein sequence: CASSPAREQYF.